The 6 T cell receptor beta chains below all came from one sample that was sequenced in a study of T-cell reconstitution after alpha-beta-depleted transplantation in children. Construction of the TCRbeta library involved unique molecular identifiers. One entry per CDR3 protein results from TCRdb running MiXCR on the PCR reads. Altogether about 300,000 distinct CDR3 sequences are present, roughly a tenth being singletons, with the ten largest covering about 8%. This material consisted of PBMCs, taken before TCRalphabeta/CD19-depleted stem cell transplant. The receptors here all came from a boy in the first two years of life with acute myeloid leukemia, due to receive a stem cell transplant.

At least ten counts were recorded for this clonotype. The chain is built from TRBV14 and TRBJ2-1; D is unclear. The CDR3 spans 12 residues. Trimming took 2 bases from V and 5 from J, leaving 4 bases between them. Germline V CDR1 and CDR2: SGHDN, FVKESK. The CDR3 nucleotides are TGTGCCAGCAGCCAACAAAACAATGAGCAGTTCTTC. It codes for CASSQQNNEQFF.

This clonotype was seen repeatedly, ten times or more. The rearrangement joins TRBV28 to TRBJ2-3, with D possibly being TRBD2 (6 bases). This CDR3 contains 15 residues. The V end was cut by 6 bases, the J end by 3 bases, with 16 bases between. Germline V gives CDR1 MDHEN, CDR2 SYDVKM. CDR3 coding DNA: TGTGCCAGCAGATCAGGAGGGTGGAGGACAGATACGCAGTATTTT. This gives the protein CASRSGGWRTDTQYF.

This clonotype was counted between two and nine times. The rearrangement uses TRBV28 and TRBJ2-3, with 8 bases that match TRBD2. V dropped 6 bases and J dropped 2; count of bases not matched to a gene: 13. CDR1 and CDR2 from the germline V gene are MDHEN and SYDVKM. The CDR3 is 17 amino acids. CDR3 nucleotides: TGTGCCAGCAGGAACCGCTGGACTAGCTGGGACACAGATACGCAGTATTTT. This gives the protein CASRNRWTSWDTDTQYF.

In this sample, this clonotype turned up once. The chain is built from TRBV3-1 and TRBJ2-2; 7 bases align to TRBD2. The V segment lost 9 bases and the J segment 5 bases; nucleotides outside the gene matches: 9. The CDR3 sequence is 14 residues long. Per germline, CDR1 LGHDT and CDR2 YNNKEL (reference sequence). The CDR3 sequence: CASIERGGTGELFF. The DNA of the CDR3 is TGTGCCAGTATTGAGCGGGGTGGGACCGGGGAGCTGTTTTTT.

This chain connects TRBV27 to TRBJ1-2, with TRBD1 identical over 8 bases. Germline loops: CDR1 MNHEY, CDR2 SMNVEV (reference sequence). Germline trimming cut 5 bases from V and 5 bases from J; bases unmatched to any gene: 7. The CDR3 has 14 amino acids. The CDR3 loop reads CASSLDREIYGYTF. DNA of the CDR3: TGTGCCAGCAGTCTGGACAGGGAGATTTATGGCTACACCTTC.

In this sample, this clonotype turned up many times. The V and J genes are TRBV30 and TRBJ2-1, with D unresolved. This CDR3 has 13 amino acids. The V end lost 4 bases, the J end lost 0 bases, and 7 bases lay between the germline ends. Per the germline V gene, CDR1 is GTSNPN and CDR2 is SVGIG (reference sequence). The CDR3 is CAWTPASYNEQFF. The CDR3 bases are TGTGCCTGGACACCGGCCTCCTACAATGAGCAGTTCTTC.